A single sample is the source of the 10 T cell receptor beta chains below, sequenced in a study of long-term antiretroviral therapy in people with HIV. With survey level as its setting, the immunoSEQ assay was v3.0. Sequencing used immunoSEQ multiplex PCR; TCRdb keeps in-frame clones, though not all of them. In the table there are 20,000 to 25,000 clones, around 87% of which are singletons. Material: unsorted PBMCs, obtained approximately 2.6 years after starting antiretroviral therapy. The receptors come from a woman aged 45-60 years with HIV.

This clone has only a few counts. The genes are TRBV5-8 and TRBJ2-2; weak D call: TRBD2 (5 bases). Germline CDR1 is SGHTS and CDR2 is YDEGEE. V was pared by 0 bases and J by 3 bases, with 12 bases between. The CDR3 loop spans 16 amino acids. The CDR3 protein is CASSLGPAEYTGELFF. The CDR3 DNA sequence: TGTGCCAGCAGCTTGGGGCCAGCGGAGTACACCGGGGAGCTGTTTTTT.

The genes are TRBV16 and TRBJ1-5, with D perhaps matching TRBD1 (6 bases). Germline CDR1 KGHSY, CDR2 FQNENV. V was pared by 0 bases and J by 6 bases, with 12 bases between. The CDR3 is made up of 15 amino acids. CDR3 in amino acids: CASSQSTGSGQPQHF. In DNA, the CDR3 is TGTGCCAGCAGCCAATCAACAGGGTCGGGTCAGCCCCAGCATTTT.

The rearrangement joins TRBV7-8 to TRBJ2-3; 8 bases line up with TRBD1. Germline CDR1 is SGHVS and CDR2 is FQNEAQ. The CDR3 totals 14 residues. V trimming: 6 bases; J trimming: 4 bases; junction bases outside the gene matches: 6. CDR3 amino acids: CASRRRGRPDTQYF. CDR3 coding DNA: TGTGCCAGCAGACGCAGGGGGCGGCCAGATACGCAGTATTTT. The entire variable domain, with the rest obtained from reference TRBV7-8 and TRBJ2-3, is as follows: GAGVSQSPRYKVAKRGQDVALRCDPISGHVSLFWYQQALGQGPEFLTYFQNEAQLDKSGLPSDRFFAERPEGSVSTLKIQRTQQEDSAVYLCASRRRGRPDTQYFGPGTRLTVL.

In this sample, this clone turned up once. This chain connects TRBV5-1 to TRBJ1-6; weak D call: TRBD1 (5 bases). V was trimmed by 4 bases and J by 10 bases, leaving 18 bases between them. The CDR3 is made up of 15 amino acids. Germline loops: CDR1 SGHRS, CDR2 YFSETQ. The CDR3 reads CASSLWTTGGSPLHF. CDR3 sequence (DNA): TGCGCCAGCAGCCTCTGGACGACTGGGGGGTCACCCCTCCACTTT. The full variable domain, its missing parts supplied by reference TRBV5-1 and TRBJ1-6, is KAGVTQTPRYLIKTRGQQVTLSCSPISGHRSVSWYQQTPGQGLQFLFEYFSETQRNKGNFPGRFSGRQFSNSRSEMNVSTLELGDSALYLCASSLWTTGGSPLHFGNGTRLTVT.

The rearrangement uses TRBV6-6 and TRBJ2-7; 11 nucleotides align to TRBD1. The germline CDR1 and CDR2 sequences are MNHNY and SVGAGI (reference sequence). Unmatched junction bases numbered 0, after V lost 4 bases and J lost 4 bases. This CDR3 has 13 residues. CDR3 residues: CASSWDRGYEQYF. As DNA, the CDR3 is TGTGCCAGCAGTTGGGACAGGGGGTACGAGCAGTACTTC.

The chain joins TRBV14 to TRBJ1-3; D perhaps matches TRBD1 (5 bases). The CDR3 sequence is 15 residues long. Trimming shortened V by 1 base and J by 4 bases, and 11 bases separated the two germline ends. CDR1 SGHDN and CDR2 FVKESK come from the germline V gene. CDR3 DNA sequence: TGTGCCAGCAGCCAAGGGCGCGGGGGAGGAAACACCATATATTTT. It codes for CASSQGRGGGNTIYF.

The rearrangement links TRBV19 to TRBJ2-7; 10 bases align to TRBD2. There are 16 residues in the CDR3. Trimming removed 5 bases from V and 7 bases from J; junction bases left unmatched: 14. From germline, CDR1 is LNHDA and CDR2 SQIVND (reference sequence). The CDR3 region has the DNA TGTGCCAGTAGTTCCCTGGCTAGCGGGAGTTTCGGAGAGCAGTACTTC. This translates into CASSSLASGSFGEQYF.

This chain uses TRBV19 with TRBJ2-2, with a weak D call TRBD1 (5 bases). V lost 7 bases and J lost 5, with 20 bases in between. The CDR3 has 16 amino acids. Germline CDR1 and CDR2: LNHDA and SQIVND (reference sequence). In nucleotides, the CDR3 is TGTGCCAGTATCGAGTCAGGGCGCGCTGGGACCGGGGAGCTGTTTTTT. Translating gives CASIESGRAGTGELFF.

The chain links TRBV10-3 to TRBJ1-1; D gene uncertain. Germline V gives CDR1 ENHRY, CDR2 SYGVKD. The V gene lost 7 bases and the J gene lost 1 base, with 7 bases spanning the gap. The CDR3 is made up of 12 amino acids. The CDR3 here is CAIMETNTEAFF. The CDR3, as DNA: TGTGCCATCATGGAGACGAACACTGAAGCTTTCTTT.

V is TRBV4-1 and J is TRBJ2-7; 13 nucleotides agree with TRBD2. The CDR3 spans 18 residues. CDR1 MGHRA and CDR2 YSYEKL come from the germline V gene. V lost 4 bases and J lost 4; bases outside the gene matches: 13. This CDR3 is CASSLGLAGEMRVYEQYF. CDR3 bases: TGCGCCAGCAGCCTTGGACTAGCGGGAGAGATGAGGGTTTACGAGCAGTACTTC.